This TCR beta chain was retrieved from a study of blood T cell repertoires in COVID-19 (dated by TCRdb to about 2020). In the study overall: Collaborator samples came from the United States, Italy and Spain and covered acute and convalescent phases of COVID-19. The prospective study material was composed of cDNA or gDNA derived from T cells, B-cell-depleted T cells, or PBMCs. Deeply sampled blood TCRbeta repertoires from subjects exposed to, actively infected with, or recovered from COVID-19 were included in the dataset. The repertoires were released in a freely available public database meant as a resource for research on the immune response to SARS-CoV-2. The samples were drawn from two sources: the first 160 participants of the ongoing ImmuneRACE study, and 1,200 or so subjects contributed by 6 global collaborators. Sample metadata almost always included a de-identified subject ID, COVID-19 status, age in years and sex. Where available, HLA class I and class II types were taken from metadata supplied by the sample provider and were not determined by assay-based typing.

TCRbeta CDR3 regions were amplified from genomic DNA by means of the immunoSEQ Assay, a bias-controlled multiplex PCR. Turning to the authors' computational methods: The number of nucleated cells in each sample was estimated by amplification of reference gene primers within the assay. To quantify the absolute abundance of each unique TCRbeta CDR3 rearrangement, sequence reads were collapsed and filtered. For each sample, productive Simpson clonality was calculated as the square root of Simpson's diversity index over productive rearrangements. Imported from immuneACCESS, the table was reduced by TCRdb to in-frame sequences with V and J called. These copies leave out some clones; in studies compared against another copy, an unresolved V gene accounts for under half, and the cause of the remainder is not known. V and J calls and clone size follow that table, whereas D and trimming were derived from the DNA. In this sample the table shows 400,000 to 500,000 clones, 86% of which occur a single time. In total, the top ten clones hold almost 1.5% of the sample.

The germline ends are 7 bases apart after V is trimmed by 3 bases and J by 7 bases. In the germline V gene, CDR1 corresponds to MNHNS and CDR2 to SASEGT. Taken from cysteine to phenylalanine, the CDR3 has 12 residues. Of all the DNA, just the CDR3 is kept, 36 bases in frame from base 1. Overall results and qualifications from the work: The quantity of clinical and demographic metadata differed by source and by participant and was supplied without curation.

Each collaborating institution followed its own protocols to collect whole blood in K2EDTA tubes. For TCRbeta analysis, collaborators shipped samples as frozen whole blood, isolated PBMCs, or DNA extracted from either of those sample types. This clone was picked up a small number of times. Its antigen remains unidentified. No much larger clone is present one base from it, and per-base qualities are unavailable. Source material: peripheral blood. The chain links TRBV6-1 with TRBJ2-1; the D segment could be TRBD2, given 5 matching bases. The origin of this receptor is a woman younger than 45 with active or convalescent COVID-19. The nucleotides read TGTGCCAGCAGTGATTGGGAGAATGAGCAGTTCTTC. This codes for CASSDWENEQFF.